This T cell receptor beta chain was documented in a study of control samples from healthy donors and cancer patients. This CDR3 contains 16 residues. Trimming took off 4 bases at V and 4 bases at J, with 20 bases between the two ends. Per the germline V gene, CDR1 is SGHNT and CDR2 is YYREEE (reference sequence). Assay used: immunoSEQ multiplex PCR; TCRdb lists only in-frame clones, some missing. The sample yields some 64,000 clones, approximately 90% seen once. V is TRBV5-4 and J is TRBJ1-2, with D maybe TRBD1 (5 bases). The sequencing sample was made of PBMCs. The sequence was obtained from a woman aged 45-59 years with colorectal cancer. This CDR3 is CASSPGPGQLSYGYTF. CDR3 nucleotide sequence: TGTGCCAGCAGCCCGGGACCCGGACAACTTAGCTATGGCTACACCTTC.